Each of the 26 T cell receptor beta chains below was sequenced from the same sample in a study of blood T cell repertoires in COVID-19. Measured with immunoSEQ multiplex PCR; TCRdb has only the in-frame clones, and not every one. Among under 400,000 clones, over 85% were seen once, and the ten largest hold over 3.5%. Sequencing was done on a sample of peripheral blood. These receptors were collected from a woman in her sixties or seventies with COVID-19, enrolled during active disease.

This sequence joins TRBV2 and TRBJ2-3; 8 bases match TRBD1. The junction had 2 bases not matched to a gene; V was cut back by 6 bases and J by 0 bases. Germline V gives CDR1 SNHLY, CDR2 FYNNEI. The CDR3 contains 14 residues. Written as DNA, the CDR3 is TGTGCCAGCAGGACAGGGGCTAGCACAGATACGCAGTATTTT. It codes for CASRTGASTDTQYF.

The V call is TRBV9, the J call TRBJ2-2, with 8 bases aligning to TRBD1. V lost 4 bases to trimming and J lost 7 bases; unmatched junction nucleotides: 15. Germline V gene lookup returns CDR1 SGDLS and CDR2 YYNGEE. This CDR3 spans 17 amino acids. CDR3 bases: TGTGCCAGCAGCTCGTCCGCGGCCAGGGGGCTTGGCGGGGAGCTGTTTTTT. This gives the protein CASSSSAARGLGGELFF. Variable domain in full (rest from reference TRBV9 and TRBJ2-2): DSGVTQTPKHLITATGQRVTLRCSPRSGDLSVYWYQQSLDQGLQFLIQYYNGEERAKGNILERFSAQQFPDLHSELNLSSLELGDSALYFCASSSSAARGLGGELFFGEGSRLTVL.

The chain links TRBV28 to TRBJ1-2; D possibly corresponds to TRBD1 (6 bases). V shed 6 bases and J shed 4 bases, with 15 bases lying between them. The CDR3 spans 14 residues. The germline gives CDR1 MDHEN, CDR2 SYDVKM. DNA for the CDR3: TGTGCCAGCAGCCTCCCTCAGGGGTTCTATGGCTACACCTTC. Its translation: CASSLPQGFYGYTF.

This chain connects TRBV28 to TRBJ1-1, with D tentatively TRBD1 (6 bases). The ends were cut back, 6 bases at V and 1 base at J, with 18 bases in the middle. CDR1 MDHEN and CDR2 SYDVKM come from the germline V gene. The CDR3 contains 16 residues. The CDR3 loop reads CASSYRDTRRNTEAFF. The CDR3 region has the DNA TGTGCCAGCAGCTATAGGGACACCCGTCGGAACACTGAAGCTTTCTTT.

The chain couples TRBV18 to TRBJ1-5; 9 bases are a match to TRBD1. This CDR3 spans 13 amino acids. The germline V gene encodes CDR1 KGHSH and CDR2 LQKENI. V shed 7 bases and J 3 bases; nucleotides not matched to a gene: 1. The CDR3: CASLQGANQPQHF. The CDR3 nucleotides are TGTGCCAGCTTACAGGGGGCCAATCAGCCCCAGCATTTT. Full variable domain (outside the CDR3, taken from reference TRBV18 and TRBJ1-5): NAGVMQNPRHLVRRRGQEARLRCSPMKGHSHVYWYRQLPEEGLKFMVYLQKENIIDESGMPKERFSAEFPKEGPSILRIQQVVRGDSAAYFCASLQGANQPQHFGDGTRLSIL.

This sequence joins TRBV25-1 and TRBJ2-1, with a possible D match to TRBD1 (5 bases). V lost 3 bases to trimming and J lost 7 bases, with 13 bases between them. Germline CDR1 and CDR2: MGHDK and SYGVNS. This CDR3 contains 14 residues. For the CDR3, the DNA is TGTGCCAGCAGTGAGGGGCAGGGCCGGAATGAGCAGTTCTTC. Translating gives CASSEGQGRNEQFF.

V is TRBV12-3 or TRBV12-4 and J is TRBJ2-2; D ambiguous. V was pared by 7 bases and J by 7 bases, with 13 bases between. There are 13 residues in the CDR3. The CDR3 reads CASIIRSHGELFF. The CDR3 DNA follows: TGTGCCAGCATCATTAGGAGTCACGGGGAGCTGTTTTTT.

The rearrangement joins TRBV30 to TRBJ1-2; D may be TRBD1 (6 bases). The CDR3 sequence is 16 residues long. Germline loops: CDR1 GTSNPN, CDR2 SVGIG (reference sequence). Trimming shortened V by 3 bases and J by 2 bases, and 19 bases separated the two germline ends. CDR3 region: CAWREAWTVQNYGYTF. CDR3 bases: TGTGCCTGGAGGGAAGCATGGACAGTGCAAAACTATGGCTACACCTTC.

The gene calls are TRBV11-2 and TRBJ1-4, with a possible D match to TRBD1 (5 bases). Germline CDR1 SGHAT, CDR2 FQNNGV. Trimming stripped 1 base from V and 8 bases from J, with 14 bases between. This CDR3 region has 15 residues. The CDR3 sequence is CASSLGGGPWEKLFF. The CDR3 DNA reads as TGTGCCAGCAGCTTAGGGGGGGGACCTTGGGAAAAACTGTTTTTT. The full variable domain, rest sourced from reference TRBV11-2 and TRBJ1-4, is EAGVAQSPRYKIIEKRQSVAFWCNPISGHATLYWYQQILGQGPKLLIQFQNNGVVDDSQLPKDRFSAERLKGVDSTLKIQPAKLEDSAVYLCASSLGGGPWEKLFFGSGTQLSVL.

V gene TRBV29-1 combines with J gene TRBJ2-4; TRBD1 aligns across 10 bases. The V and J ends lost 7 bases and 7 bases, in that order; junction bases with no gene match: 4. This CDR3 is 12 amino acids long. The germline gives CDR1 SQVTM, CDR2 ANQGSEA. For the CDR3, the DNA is TGCAGCGGCCTGGGACAGGGGAACATTCAGTACTTC. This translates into CSGLGQGNIQYF.

The CDR3 protein is CASSVEGETGPFYTEAFF. CDR3 DNA sequence: TGTGCCAGCAGCGTAGAGGGGGAAACAGGGCCCTTCTACACTGAAGCTTTCTTT. J is TRBJ1-1 and V is TRBV9, with D possibly being TRBD1 (6 bases). Trimming cost V 0 bases and J 3 bases, with 21 bases left between them. The germline gives CDR1 SGDLS, CDR2 YYNGEE. This CDR3 contains 18 residues.

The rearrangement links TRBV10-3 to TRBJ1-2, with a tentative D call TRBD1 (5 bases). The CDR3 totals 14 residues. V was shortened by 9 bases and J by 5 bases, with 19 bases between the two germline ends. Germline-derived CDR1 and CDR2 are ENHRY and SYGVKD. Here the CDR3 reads CAITGTPFGYGYTF. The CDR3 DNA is TGTGCCATTACCGGGACTCCCTTTGGGTATGGCTACACCTTC.

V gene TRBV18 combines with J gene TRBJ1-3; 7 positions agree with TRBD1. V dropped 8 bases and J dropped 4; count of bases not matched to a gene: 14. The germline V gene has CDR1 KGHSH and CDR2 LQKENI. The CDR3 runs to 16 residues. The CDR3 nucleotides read TGTGCCAGCAGCAGGGTGGACGACAGGGCCGGAAACACCATATATTTT. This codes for CASSRVDDRAGNTIYF.

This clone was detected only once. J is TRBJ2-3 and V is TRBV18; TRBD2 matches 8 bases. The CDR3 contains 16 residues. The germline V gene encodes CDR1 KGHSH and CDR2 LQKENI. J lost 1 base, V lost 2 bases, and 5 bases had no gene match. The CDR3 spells CASSPMGSGGTDTQYF. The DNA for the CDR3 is TGTGCCAGCTCACCAATGGGTAGCGGGGGCACAGATACGCAGTATTTT. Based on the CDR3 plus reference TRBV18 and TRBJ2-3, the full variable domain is NAGVMQNPRHLVRRRGQEARLRCSPMKGHSHVYWYRQLPEEGLKFMVYLQKENIIDESGMPKERFSAEFPKEGPSILRIQQVVRGDSAAYFCASSPMGSGGTDTQYFGPGTRLTVL.

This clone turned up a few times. CDR3 protein: CASEIGQGVGTEAFF. DNA of the CDR3: TGCGCCAGTGAGATTGGACAGGGGGTAGGGACTGAAGCTTTCTTT. This sequence joins TRBV5-1 and TRBJ1-1, with TRBD1 matching 10 bases. V gave up 8 bases and J gave up 5 bases; unmatched junction bases: 12. The CDR3 is 15 residues long. Germline loops: CDR1 SGHRS, CDR2 YFSETQ.

The CDR3 protein is CAISEYGWGYTF. In DNA, the CDR3 is TGTGCCATCAGTGAGTACGGTTGGGGCTACACCTTC. This rearrangement joins TRBV10-3 to TRBJ1-2, with unresolved D. The germline V gene encodes CDR1 ENHRY and CDR2 SYGVKD. Trimming cost V 1 base and J 8 bases, with 8 bases left between them. The CDR3 has 12 amino acids.

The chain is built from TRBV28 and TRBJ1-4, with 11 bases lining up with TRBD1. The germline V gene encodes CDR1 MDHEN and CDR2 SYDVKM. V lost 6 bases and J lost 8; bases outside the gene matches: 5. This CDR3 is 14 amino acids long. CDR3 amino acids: CASRGTGGWEKLFF. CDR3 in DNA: TGTGCCAGCAGGGGGACAGGGGGGTGGGAAAAACTGTTTTTT.

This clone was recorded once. The CDR3 sequence is CASSLGAGFSGNTIYF. The CDR3 nucleotides read TGCGCCAGCAGCTTGGGGGCAGGGTTCTCTGGAAACACCATATATTTT. J is TRBJ1-3 and V is TRBV5-1; maybe TRBD1 (5 bases). Trimming removed 0 bases at V and 0 bases at J, with 10 bases between. The germline gives CDR1 SGHRS, CDR2 YFSETQ. CDR3 size: 16 residues.

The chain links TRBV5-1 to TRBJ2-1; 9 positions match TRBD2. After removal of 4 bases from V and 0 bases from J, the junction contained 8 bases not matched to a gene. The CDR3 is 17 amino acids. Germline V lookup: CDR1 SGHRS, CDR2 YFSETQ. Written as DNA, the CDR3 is TGCGCCAGCAGCCAGACATCTAGCGGGGTCTCCTACAATGAGCAGTTCTTC. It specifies CASSQTSSGVSYNEQFF.

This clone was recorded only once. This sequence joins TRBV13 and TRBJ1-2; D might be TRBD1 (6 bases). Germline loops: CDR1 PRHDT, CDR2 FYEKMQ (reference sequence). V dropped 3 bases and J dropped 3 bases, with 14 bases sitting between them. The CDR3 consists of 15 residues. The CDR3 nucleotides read TGTGCCAGCAGCTTTAGGGGGGGGCCCTACTATGGCTACACCTTC. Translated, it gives CASSFRGGPYYGYTF.

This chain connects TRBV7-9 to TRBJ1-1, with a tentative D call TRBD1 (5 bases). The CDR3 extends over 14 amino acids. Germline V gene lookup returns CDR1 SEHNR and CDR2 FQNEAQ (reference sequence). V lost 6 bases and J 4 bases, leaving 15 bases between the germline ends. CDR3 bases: TGTGCCAGCAGGGAAGATCGGACAACCACTGAAGCTTTCTTT. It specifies CASREDRTTTEAFF.

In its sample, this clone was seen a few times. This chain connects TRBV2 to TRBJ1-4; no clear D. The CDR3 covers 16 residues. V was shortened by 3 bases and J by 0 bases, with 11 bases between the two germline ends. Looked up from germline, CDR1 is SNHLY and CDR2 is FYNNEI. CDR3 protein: CASSERARATNEKLFF. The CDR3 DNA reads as TGTGCCAGCAGTGAGAGGGCGCGAGCAACTAATGAAAAACTGTTTTTT.

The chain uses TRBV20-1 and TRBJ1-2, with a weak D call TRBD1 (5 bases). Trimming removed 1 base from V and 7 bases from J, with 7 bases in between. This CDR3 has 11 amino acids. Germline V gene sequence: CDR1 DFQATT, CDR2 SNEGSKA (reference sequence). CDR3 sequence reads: CSARGQGGYTF. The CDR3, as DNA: TGCAGTGCTAGAGGTCAGGGTGGCTACACCTTC.

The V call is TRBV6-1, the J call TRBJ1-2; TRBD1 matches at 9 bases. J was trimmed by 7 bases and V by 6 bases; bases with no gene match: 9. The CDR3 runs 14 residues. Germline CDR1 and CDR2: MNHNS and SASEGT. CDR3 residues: CASRWDRDHGGYTF. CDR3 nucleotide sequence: TGTGCCAGCAGGTGGGACAGGGACCATGGTGGCTACACCTTC.

The DNA for the CDR3 is TGTGCCAGCAGTGATGCGGACATGAGACCCTACGAGCAGTACTTC. This sequence encodes CASSDADMRPYEQYF. The chain is built from TRBV6-1 and TRBJ2-7; D might be TRBD1 (5 bases). The CDR3 spans 15 residues. Germline CDR1 reads MNHNS; CDR2 reads SASEGT. Trimming left V 3 bases short and J 2 bases short, with 14 bases between.

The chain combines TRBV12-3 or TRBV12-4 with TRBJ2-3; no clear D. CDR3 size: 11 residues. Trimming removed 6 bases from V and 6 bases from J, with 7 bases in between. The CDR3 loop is CASSRSDTQYF. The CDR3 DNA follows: TGTGCCAGCAGCCGGTCGGATACGCAGTATTTT.